This is a list of T cell receptor beta chains from one sample in a study of CDR3 diversity in severe acne. TCRdb called the PCR reads again in MiXCR, with one record for every CDR3 protein. The sample holds more than 80,000 distinct CDR3 sequences, approximately 49% seen once. Sequenced material: blood. These receptors were obtained from a male donor with severe acne vulgaris. Each CDR3 is given with its conserved first and last residue. The order of the fields is clone size, D gene, V gene, J gene, CDR3 protein, CDR3 DNA. The D gene is left open where the match is weak. Rows give clone size only sometimes, using once, few, many, or a class for an expanded clone.

clone_size: many
d_call: TRBD2
v_call: TRBV20-1
j_call: TRBJ2-3
cdr3_aa: CSARDLMAGDADTQYF
cdr3_nt: TGCAGTGCTAGAGATCTAATGGCGGGAGACGCAGATACGCAGTATTTT

clone_size: many
d_call: TRBD2
v_call: TRBV20-1
j_call: TRBJ2-1
cdr3_aa: CSAKLSGAYNEQFF
cdr3_nt: TGCAGTGCTAAGCTTAGCGGGGCCTACAATGAGCAGTTCTTC

clone_size: few
d_call: TRBD1
v_call: TRBV29-1
j_call: TRBJ2-7
cdr3_aa: CSVGPGQGAHEQYF
cdr3_nt: TGCAGCGTTGGTCCGGGACAGGGGGCCCACGAGCAGTACTTC

clone_size: NA
d_call: NA
v_call: TRBV29-1
j_call: TRBJ2-7
cdr3_aa: CSFIRDRRGRYF
cdr3_nt: TGCAGCTTCATCCGGGACAGGCGGGGGAGGTACTTC

clone_size: NA
d_call: TRBD2
v_call: TRBV20-1
j_call: TRBJ2-7
cdr3_aa: CSARETSGRPDSYEQYF
cdr3_nt: TGCAGTGCTAGAGAGACTAGCGGGAGGCCCGATTCCTACGAGCAGTACTTC

clone_size: NA
d_call: TRBD2
v_call: TRBV5-1
j_call: TRBJ2-3
cdr3_aa: CASSIGLAHTDTQYF
cdr3_nt: TGTGCCAGCAGCATCGGACTAGCCCACACAGATACGCAGTATTTT

clone_size: NA
d_call: NA
v_call: TRBV28
j_call: TRBJ2-7
cdr3_aa: CASGGREYEQYF
cdr3_nt: TGTGCCAGCGGTGGACGGGAGTACGAGCAGTACTTC

clone_size: NA
d_call: NA
v_call: TRBV19
j_call: TRBJ2-6
cdr3_aa: CASTGRGPGANVLTF
cdr3_nt: TGTGCCAGTACCGGGAGGGGGCCTGGGGCCAACGTCCTGACTTTC

clone_size: NA
d_call: NA
v_call: TRBV7-3
j_call: TRBJ2-1
cdr3_aa: CASSLDGAGQFF
cdr3_nt: TGTGCTAGCAGCTTAGACGGGGCAGGGCAGTTCTTC

clone_size: NA
d_call: NA
v_call: TRBV24-1
j_call: TRBJ1-1
cdr3_aa: CATSAHGGTEAFF
cdr3_nt: TGTGCCACCAGTGCCCACGGGGGGACTGAAGCTTTCTTT